This T cell receptor beta chain was documented in a study of blood T cell repertoires in COVID-19. This CDR3 spans 15 amino acids. Germline V CDR1 and CDR2: MNHEY, SVGAGI. Trimming removed 6 bases from V and 0 bases from J, with 12 bases in between. Libraries were prepared by immunoSEQ multiplex PCR; TCRdb keeps only in-frame clonotypes and omits some of them. The table lists more than 150,000 clones, more than 70% of them singletons, with approximately 3% in the top ten. The sample taken for sequencing was peripheral blood. The V and J genes are TRBV6-5 and TRBJ1-3; D is ambiguous. This receptor was taken from a woman older than 75 with active or convalescent COVID-19. CDR3 coding DNA: TGTGCCAGCAGCGCGGGCCGGAGCTCTGGAAACACCATATATTTT. It is translated as CASSAGRSSGNTIYF.